This T cell receptor (beta chain) was sequenced during a study of cytomegalovirus exposure and HLA in healthy donors. Study-level background: Counted in an early data release were about 85 million unique TCRs from HLA-typed donors.

In the case of this clone: Its antigen is as yet unknown. The identical CDR3 is also encoded by other nucleotide sequences in the sample.

Trimming removed 6 bases from V and 4 bases from J, with 21 bases in between. The germline CDR1 and CDR2 sequences are LGHNA and YSLEER. The CDR3 is 16 amino acids. Study conclusions and caveats: In a later analysis, 17,000 or so TCR beta sequences were associated with HLA alleles at 0.05 false discovery rate. Trimming of TCR beta V- and J-genes showed a link, identified in a later analysis, to a missense DCLRE1C variant.

Donors were nominally healthy when sampled, though unrecorded immune exposures were likely. Both 60 Vbeta primers and 13 Jbeta primers went into the PCR. Measured with immunoSEQ multiplex PCR; TCRdb has only the in-frame clones, and not every one. The sample shows over 100,000 clones, around 80% of them seen only once. The rearrangement links TRBV4-3 to TRBJ1-2, with D perhaps TRBD1 (5 bases). The clonotype comes from a female donor in good health and CMV-seronegative. Sequencing used PBMCs. DNA of the CDR3: TGCGCCAGCAGTCAATCCTTCATGGGGGAGGTCTATGGCTACACCTTC. This encodes CASSQSFMGEVYGYTF.